Listed below are T cell receptor beta chains from one sample, sequenced in a study of T cell responses to AZD1222 COVID-19 vaccine. This table comes from immunoSEQ multiplex PCR, and its TCRdb copy is limited to in-frame clones, with some not included. The data contain 100,000 to 150,000 clones, about 88% of them singletons. The sample in question was peripheral blood, obtained on day 0 of AZD1222 vaccination. The receptors stem from an adult in good health. The CDR3 runs from the conserved cysteine through the conserved F or W. Fields, in order: V gene, D gene, clone size, J gene, CDR3 protein, CDR3 DNA. A D gene is named only where the DNA matches it firmly. Where a row states a size, it is once, few, many or the class of an expanded clone; other rows omit it.

>TRBV6-5|-|once|TRBJ1-5
CASGSYHSQPQHF
TGTGCCAGCGGAAGTTATCACAGTCAGCCCCAGCATTTT
>TRBV4-1|-|-|TRBJ2-1
CASSQDATDRTIEQFF
TGCGCCAGCAGCCAAGATGCGACCGACAGGACCATTGAGCAGTTCTTC
>TRBV5-1|-|-|TRBJ2-2
CASSGGATGELFF
TGCGCCAGCAGCGGAGGGGCCACCGGGGAGCTGTTTTTT
>TRBV7-6|-|-|TRBJ2-5
CASCWGGASGQETQYF
TGTGCCAGCTGCTGGGGGGGGGCTAGCGGCCAAGAGACCCAGTACTTC
>TRBV6-5|TRBD1|-|TRBJ2-4
CASSYGAGGIQYF
TGTGCCAGCAGTTACGGCGCAGGGGGAATTCAGTACTTC
>TRBV28|TRBD1|-|TRBJ2-7
CASGRTGTGVYEQYF
TGTGCCAGCGGAAGAACCGGGACAGGGGTGTACGAGCAGTACTTC
>TRBV28|-|-|TRBJ1-1
CASSPIYHFQGAFF
TGTGCCAGCAGTCCTATCTACCACTTTCAGGGAGCTTTCTTT
>TRBV7-9|-|-|TRBJ1-2
CASSLVDYGYTF
TGTGCCAGCAGCTTAGTAGACTATGGCTACACCTTC
>TRBV27|-|-|TRBJ2-7
CASSPPGARSSYEQYF
TGTGCCAGCAGTCCCCCCGGCGCTAGGAGCTCCTACGAGCAGTACTTC
>TRBV28|-|-|TRBJ1-5
CASSLGRNSNQPQHF
TGTGCCAGCAGTTTGGGGAGAAATAGCAATCAGCCCCAGCATTTT
>TRBV4-3|-|few|TRBJ1-1
CASSQGTATEAFF
TGCGCCAGCAGCCAAGGGACAGCCACTGAAGCTTTCTTT
>TRBV6-1|-|-|TRBJ1-6
CASSEAEGRSPLHF
TGTGCCAGCAGTGAAGCGGAGGGGCGTTCACCCCTCCACTTT
>TRBV27|-|-|TRBJ2-7
CASSLWGRLSEQYF
TGTGCCAGCAGTTTATGGGGCAGGCTCTCCGAGCAGTACTTC
>TRBV24-1|TRBD2|-|TRBJ2-5
CATSFAGGRETQYF
TGTGCCACCAGTTTCGCGGGGGGAAGAGAGACCCAGTACTTC
>TRBV7-6|-|-|TRBJ1-5
CASSLEQGFNQPQHF
TGTGCCAGCAGCTTAGAGCAGGGCTTCAATCAGCCCCAGCATTTT
>TRBV21-1|-|-|TRBJ2-3
CASSKLRPGVCTDTQYF
TGTGCCAGCAGCAAATTGAGGCCGGGAGTGTGCACAGATACGCAGTATTTT
>TRBV5-4|-|-|TRBJ2-2
CASSRGEAATGELFF
TGTGCCAGCAGCCGAGGGGAAGCGGCCACCGGGGAGCTGTTTTTT
>TRBV19|TRBD1|-|TRBJ2-4
CASETGGAKNIQYF
TGTGCCAGTGAGACAGGGGGGGCCAAAAACATTCAGTACTTC
>TRBV6-5|-|-|TRBJ1-3
CASKEGGPPDTIYF
TGTGCCAGCAAAGAAGGGGGACCGCCGGACACCATATATTTT
>TRBV14|TRBD1|-|TRBJ1-4
CASSQERGTGGEKLFF
TGTGCCAGCAGCCAAGAACGTGGGACAGGGGGAGAAAAACTGTTTTTT
>TRBV7-9|-|-|TRBJ2-1
CASSSPSRGEQFF
TGTGCCAGCAGCTCCCCGTCGAGGGGTGAGCAGTTCTTC
>TRBV5-1|TRBD1|-|TRBJ1-1
CASSSDSGTGGLGTEAFF
TGCGCCAGCAGCTCGGATTCCGGGACAGGGGGTCTTGGCACTGAAGCTTTCTTT
>TRBV7-2|TRBD2|-|TRBJ2-5
CASSLGGRTETQYF
TGTGCCAGCAGCCTTGGCGGGAGGACGGAGACCCAGTACTTC
>TRBV28|TRBD1|-|TRBJ1-3
CASTKDRGPGNTIYF
TGTGCCAGCACCAAAGACAGGGGGCCAGGAAACACCATATATTTT
>TRBV28|TRBD1|-|TRBJ2-7
CASSLTGTGSYEQYF
TGTGCTAGCAGTCTGACTGGGACAGGGAGCTACGAGCAGTACTTC
>TRBV18|TRBD1|-|TRBJ1-5
CASSPGQGNDQPQHF
TGTGCCAGCTCACCAGGACAGGGGAACGATCAGCCCCAGCATTTT
>TRBV19|-|few|TRBJ1-4
CASSIGVGEKLFF
TGTGCCAGTAGTATTGGCGTGGGTGAAAAACTGTTTTTT
>TRBV4-1|TRBD2|-|TRBJ2-7
CASSPTSGAYEQYF
TGCGCCAGCAGCCCGACTAGCGGGGCTTACGAGCAGTACTTC
>TRBV18|-|-|TRBJ1-1
CASSPDSTEAFF
TGTGCCAGCTCACCCGACAGCACTGAAGCTTTCTTT
>TRBV7-2|-|-|TRBJ2-1
CASSLGLPRHEQFF
TGTGCCAGCAGCTTAGGACTGCCTAGGCATGAGCAGTTCTTC
>TRBV5-1|-|-|TRBJ1-6
CASKQNNSPLHF
TGCGCCAGCAAGCAAAATAATTCACCCCTCCACTTT
>TRBV11-2|-|-|TRBJ2-3
CASSLGGPGTDTQYF
TGTGCCAGCAGCTTGGGGGGGCCCGGCACAGATACGCAGTATTTT
>TRBV19|-|once|TRBJ1-5
CASNSVSNQPQHF
TGTGCCAGTAATTCCGTCAGCAATCAGCCCCAGCATTTT
>TRBV4-3|-|-|TRBJ1-5
CASSQGGSQPQHF
TGCGCCAGCAGCCAAGGGGGGAGTCAGCCCCAGCATTTT
>TRBV9|TRBD1|-|TRBJ1-4
CASSAGQGFEKLFF
TGTGCCAGCAGCGCGGGACAGGGGTTTGAAAAACTGTTTTTT
>TRBV6-2/TRBV6-3|TRBD1|-|TRBJ1-1
CASSHTGARDTEAFF
TGTGCCAGCAGTCATACAGGGGCGCGGGACACTGAAGCTTTCTTT
>TRBV6-5|-|-|TRBJ2-7
CASSYGDTDEQYF
TGTGCCAGCAGTTACGGGGACACGGACGAGCAGTACTTC
>TRBV5-6|-|-|TRBJ1-5
CASSSLGGQPQHF
TGTGCCAGCAGCTCGCTAGGGGGTCAGCCCCAGCATTTT
>TRBV4-1|-|-|TRBJ1-6
CASSQGANSPLHF
TGCGCCAGCAGCCAAGGGGCCAATTCACCCCTCCACTTT
>TRBV5-1|-|few|TRBJ2-1
CASSPLESGSYNEQFF
TGCGCCAGCAGCCCCTTGGAGAGTGGCTCCTACAATGAGCAGTTCTTC
>TRBV25-1|TRBD1|-|TRBJ1-2
CASSPMRDRGVSSYTF
TGTGCCAGCAGCCCGATGCGGGACAGGGGGGTTAGTAGCTACACCTTC
>TRBV6-5|-|-|TRBJ1-3
CASSYSRQRGNTIYF
TGTGCCAGCAGTTACTCGCGACAGAGGGGAAACACCATATATTTT
>TRBV6-4|-|few|TRBJ2-2
CASSPGTANTGELFF
TGTGCCAGCAGTCCTGGGACTGCCAACACCGGGGAGCTGTTTTTT
>TRBV6-4|-|-|TRBJ1-6
CASTMKREPLDNSPLHF
TGTGCCAGCACTATGAAGAGGGAGCCTCTTGATAATTCACCCCTCCACTTT
>TRBV11-3|TRBD1|-|TRBJ1-1
CASSFPLRGQPMNTEAFF
TGTGCCAGCAGCTTCCCTTTAAGGGGACAGCCCATGAACACTGAAGCTTTCTTT
>TRBV11-3|-|-|TRBJ2-7
CASSGRDPPDYEQYF
TGTGCCAGCAGCGGCCGGGACCCTCCAGACTACGAGCAGTACTTC
>TRBV6-5|TRBD1|-|TRBJ1-2
CASRRDRANYGYTF
TGTGCCAGCAGGCGGGACAGGGCTAACTATGGCTACACCTTC
>TRBV9|-|-|TRBJ2-1
CASSGAYNEQFF
TGTGCCAGCAGCGGGGCCTACAATGAGCAGTTCTTC
>TRBV6-5|-|-|TRBJ2-7
CASSYTDPGLIYEQYF
TGTGCCAGCAGTTACACCGACCCGGGGCTAATCTACGAGCAGTACTTC
>TRBV7-3|-|-|TRBJ2-3
CASSPVGGGWTDTQYF
TGTGCCAGCAGCCCGGTGGGAGGTGGGTGGACAGATACGCAGTATTTT
>TRBV9|-|-|TRBJ1-5
CASSPSENQPQHF
TGTGCCAGCAGCCCATCGGAGAATCAGCCCCAGCATTTT
>TRBV7-2|TRBD2|once|TRBJ2-5
CASSLVWGGTQETQYF
TGTGCCAGCAGCTTAGTGTGGGGGGGGACCCAAGAGACCCAGTACTTC
>TRBV4-2|-|few|TRBJ2-2
CASSREQVTGELFF
TGTGCCAGCAGCCGAGAACAGGTCACCGGGGAGCTGTTTTTT
>TRBV11-2|-|-|TRBJ2-5
CASSLYRGGGETQYF
TGTGCCAGCAGCTTATACAGGGGCGGGGGGGAGACCCAGTACTTC
>TRBV6-5|TRBD2|once|TRBJ2-7
CASSIAGGLYEQYF
TGTGCCAGCAGTATAGCGGGGGGACTCTACGAGCAGTACTTC